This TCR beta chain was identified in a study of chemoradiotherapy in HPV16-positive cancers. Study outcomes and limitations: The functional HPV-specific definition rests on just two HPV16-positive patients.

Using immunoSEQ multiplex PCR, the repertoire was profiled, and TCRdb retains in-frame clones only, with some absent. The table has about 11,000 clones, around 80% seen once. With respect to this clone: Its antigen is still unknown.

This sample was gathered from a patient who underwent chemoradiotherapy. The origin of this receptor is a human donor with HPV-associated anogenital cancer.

For the CDR3, the DNA is TGTGCCAGCAGTGAAGGTGTCGACAGGGGTTCACCCCTCCACTTT. Translating gives CASSEGVDRGSPLHF. The chain has TRBV2 and TRBJ1-6; 8 bases map to TRBD1. The V gene end was trimmed by 1 base and the J gene end by 9 bases; junction bases not matched to a gene: 5. CDR1 and CDR2 from the germline V gene are SNHLY and FYNNEI. The CDR3 has 15 amino acids.